What follows is one T cell receptor beta chain and its context. Its antigen remains unidentified. This record belongs to a study of beta chain features in type 1 diabetes. Study conclusions and caveats: Across all four CD4+ subsets, people with type 1 diabetes showed modestly shorter TCRB CDR3s. Naive, central memory and Treg TCRB repertoires seemed to resemble each other more closely in patients than they did in healthy donors. Insertions at VDJ junctions were less frequent in type 1 diabetes patients. These patients also deleted more nucleotides at the same junctions. HLA influence on TCRB rearrangement stayed unresolved here.

V was trimmed by 3 bases and J by 1 base, leaving 7 bases between them. Germline-derived CDR1 and CDR2 are SNHLY and FYNNEI. CDR3 length: 13 amino acids. The study reverse transcribed the entire isolated RNA, so it sequenced expressed TCRB transcripts. The assay was immunoSEQ multiplex PCR, and TCRdb's table has in-frame clones only and misses some. This table holds 150,000 or so clones, approximately 9.9% found once. What was sequenced was central memory CD4+ T cells from blood. The gene calls are TRBV2 and TRBJ2-7, with D hard to call. This clonotype was sampled from a woman aged 18-29 years in good health. CDR3 protein: CASSDGWSYEQYF. Written as DNA, the CDR3 is TGTGCCAGCAGTGATGGCTGGTCCTACGAGCAGTACTTC.